The 32 T cell receptor beta chains reported below all come from one sample, sequenced in a study of beta chain features in type 1 diabetes (dated by TCRdb to 2016 to 2019). The library was built by means of the immunoSEQ multiplex PCR assay. The High Capacity cDNA Reverse Transcription Kit was used to reverse transcribe all of the isolated RNA, meaning that expressed TCRB transcripts were what got sequenced. The source is immuneACCESS, and TCRdb retained only in-frame sequences with V and J called. Part of the clones is not carried over; for the studies checked, unresolved V genes explain less than half of this, and the remainder is unexplained. For this sample there are fewer than 150,000 clones; 6.9% appear just once. 1.4% of the sample is held by the ten biggest clonotypes. The specimen was central memory CD4+ T cells from blood. All receptors derive from a woman aged 30 to 39 in good health.

This clone was observed a handful of times. This rearrangement joins TRBV7-8 to TRBJ2-5, with D uncertain. Germline-derived CDR1 and CDR2 are SGHVS and FQNEAQ. This CDR3 has 14 residues. V gave up 1 base and J gave up 5 bases, with 11 bases separating them. The CDR3 reads CASSLGSVPETQYF. In DNA, the CDR3 is TGTGCCAGCAGCTTAGGATCGGTCCCCGAGACCCAGTACTTC.

The chain links TRBV30 to TRBJ2-4, with TRBD2 matching over 11 bases. CDR3 length: 19 amino acids. V lost 3 bases and J lost 0; bases outside the gene matches: 13. Germline V CDR1 and CDR2: GTSNPN, SVGIG (reference sequence). The CDR3 region is CAWSPSPGLADLAKNIQYF. DNA for the CDR3: TGTGCCTGGAGCCCCAGCCCGGGACTAGCGGACCTAGCCAAAAACATTCAGTACTTC.

This clone has more than one count but fewer than ten. The chain carries TRBV5-4 and TRBJ2-7; 11 bases are shared with TRBD2. V shed 3 bases and J 2 bases; nucleotides not matched to a gene: 1. Germline CDR1 SGHNT, CDR2 YYREEE (reference sequence). The CDR3 runs 14 residues. In DNA form, the CDR3 reads TGTGCCAGCAGCTCGGGACTAGCGGCCTACGAGCAGTACTTC. Translation gives CASSSGLAAYEQYF.

This clone showed up just a few times. V and J are TRBV4-2 and TRBJ2-5, with a tentative D call TRBD2 (5 bases). In germline, CDR1 is LGHNA, CDR2 YNFKEQ. The CDR3 consists of 15 residues. V gave up 0 bases and J gave up 1 base, with 9 bases separating them. CDR3 amino acids: CASSQDRSGQETQYF. The CDR3 DNA reads TGTGCCAGCAGCCAAGATCGAAGCGGCCAAGAGACCCAGTACTTC.

This clone was seen a few times. This sequence joins TRBV5-4 and TRBJ2-1, with 9 bases identical to TRBD2. The CDR3 covers 17 residues. Germline values: CDR1 SGHNT, CDR2 YYREEE (reference sequence). The V gene end was trimmed by 2 bases and the J gene end by 4 bases; junction bases not matched to a gene: 10. Written as DNA, the CDR3 is TGTGCCAGCAGCTTATCGGGCGGGAGGGCCGGATACAATGAGCAGTTCTTC. Translating gives CASSLSGGRAGYNEQFF.

The chain carries TRBV5-1 and TRBJ2-5; TRBD1 might be the D (5 bases). The J call may be wrong; the DNA end is better matched by TRBJ2-7. This CDR3 region has 15 residues. Germline loops: CDR1 SGHRS, CDR2 YFSETQ. CDR3: CASSLGPDTSYEQYF. The DNA of the CDR3 is TGCGCCAGCAGCTTGGGACCGGACACATCCTACGAGCAGTACTTC.

The chain joins TRBV7-2 to TRBJ1-5; 9 bases are a match to TRBD1. The CDR3 sequence is 15 residues long. The V gene's germline CDR1 is SGHTA and CDR2 FQGNSA. Unmatched junction bases numbered 9, after V lost 6 bases and J lost 6 bases. The CDR3 region is CASSADRGSTQPQHF. The CDR3, as DNA: TGTGCCAGCAGTGCGGACAGGGGTTCGACTCAGCCCCAGCATTTT.

This chain joins TRBV5-1 and TRBJ1-4; D perhaps matches TRBD1 (6 bases). Germline V CDR1 and CDR2: SGHRS, YFSETQ. Trimming stripped 4 bases from V and 6 bases from J, with 16 bases between. The CDR3 extends over 15 amino acids. CDR3: CASSITGGTDEKLFF. CDR3 nucleotide sequence: TGCGCCAGCAGCATCACGGGGGGCACGGATGAAAAACTGTTTTTT.

This clone was recorded at least ten times. The chain recombines TRBV30 with TRBJ2-1; TRBD2 is a possible D gene (5 bases). CDR1 is GTSNPN and CDR2 is SVGIG in the germline V gene (reference sequence). The length of the CDR3 is 15 residues. Trimming removed 4 bases at V and 0 bases at J, with 13 bases between. CDR3 sequence reads: CAWNRGLSSYNEQFF. The CDR3 bases are TGTGCCTGGAACCGTGGACTGAGCTCCTACAATGAGCAGTTCTTC.

CDR3 sequence reads: CATSRGEGTGSYEQYF. The CDR3, as DNA: TGTGCCACCAGCAGGGGCGAGGGGACAGGCTCCTACGAGCAGTACTTC. The chain couples TRBV15 to TRBJ2-7; 8 bases map to TRBD1. The V segment lost 3 bases and the J segment 0 bases; nucleotides outside the gene matches: 7. The CDR3 is 16 amino acids. Looked up from germline, CDR1 is LNHNV and CDR2 is YYDKDF (reference sequence). The full variable domain, in which reference TRBV15 and TRBJ2-7 provide the parts outside the CDR3, is DAMVIQNPRYQVTQFGKPVTLSCSQTLNHNVMYWYQQKSSQAPKLLFHYYDKDFNNEADTPDNFQSRRPNTSFCFLDIRSPGLGDTAMYLCATSRGEGTGSYEQYFGPGTRLTVT.

This clone was detected a few times. This rearrangement joins TRBV18 to TRBJ2-5, with D maybe TRBD1 (6 bases). The CDR3 runs to 15 residues. Trimming took off 3 bases at V and 4 bases at J, with 15 bases between the two ends. Germline CDR1 reads KGHSH; CDR2 reads LQKENI. The CDR3 sequence: CASSPQQDSSETQYF. The CDR3 DNA is TGTGCCAGCTCACCCCAACAGGACAGCTCAGAGACCCAGTACTTC.

The gene calls are TRBV7-9 and TRBJ2-1, with 14 bases lining up with TRBD2. CDR3 length equals 18 residues. V lost 6 bases and J lost 0; bases outside the gene matches: 7. Germline V gene lookup returns CDR1 SEHNR and CDR2 FQNEAQ (reference sequence). This CDR3 is CASRRTGTSGSSYNEQFF. In DNA, the CDR3 is TGTGCCAGCAGACGCACTGGGACTAGCGGGAGCTCCTACAATGAGCAGTTCTTC.

There are many counts of this clone. The chain recombines TRBV7-8 with TRBJ1-3; 8 nucleotides line up with TRBD1. Germline V gives CDR1 SGHVS, CDR2 FQNEAQ. The CDR3 is 22 amino acids. Trimming at V came to 1 base and at J to 4 bases, leaving 24 bases not matched to a gene. CDR3 bases: TGTGCCAGCAGCTTAGTGGCAGGGGGCGTATTTGGTTTAAGGTCCGGAGGAAACACCATATATTTT. Its protein is CASSLVAGGVFGLRSGGNTIYF.

This clone has a handful of counts. The rearrangement links TRBV28 to TRBJ1-2; weak D call: TRBD1 (6 bases). The CDR3 spans 15 residues. Germline V CDR1 and CDR2: MDHEN, SYDVKM. V was clipped by 2 bases and J by 4 bases, with 14 bases between them. The DNA for the CDR3 is TGTGCCAGCAGTTTAGGGACACTTTACGGCTATGGCTACACCTTC. This sequence encodes CASSLGTLYGYGYTF.

This clone turned up a few times. The V and J genes are TRBV28 and TRBJ1-4, with 8 bases aligning to TRBD1. V shed 8 bases, J shed 7 bases, and the junction held 9 bases outside the gene matches. The CDR3 runs to 14 residues. Per germline, CDR1 MDHEN and CDR2 SYDVKM. CDR3: CASAGGQGGEKLFF. The DNA for the CDR3 is TGTGCCAGCGCAGGGGGCCAAGGGGGTGAAAAACTGTTTTTT.

This clone was recorded at least ten times. The V and J genes are TRBV23-1 and TRBJ2-6; no clear D. TRBV23-1 is an ORF; its function is uncertain. Trimming took 9 bases from V and 3 from J, leaving 9 bases between them. The CDR3 spans 13 residues. The DNA of the CDR3 is TGCGCCAGGCATGAGGATGGGGCCAACGTCCTGACTTTC. Residues: CARHEDGANVLTF.

This clone was counted between two and nine times. The same CDR3 is also encoded by other DNA sequences in this sample. The chain has TRBV7-2 and TRBJ2-1; 10 bases are shared with TRBD1. J gave up 3 bases and V 1 base, and 3 bases lay outside the gene matches. The germline V gene has CDR1 SGHTA and CDR2 FQGNSA. The length of the CDR3 is 16 residues. CDR3 sequence reads: CASSLVRDRGYNEQFF. CDR3 bases: TGTGCCAGCAGCTTAGTTCGGGACAGGGGCTACAATGAGCAGTTCTTC.

This clone has a handful of counts. The chain has TRBV21-1 and TRBJ2-7; the DNA was not compared with TRBD1, the D call given in the table. TRBV21-1 is annotated as a pseudogene. This CDR3 is built from 15 residues. As DNA, the CDR3 is TGTGCCAGCAGCAAAGCGCAGGACAGCTCCTACGAGCAGTACTTC. Its translation: CASSKAQDSSYEQYF.

This clone was counted at least ten times. V usage is TRBV7-6 and J usage is TRBJ2-1; D is unresolved. This CDR3 is built from 14 residues. Between the trimmed V and J ends, which lost 0 bases and 4 bases, there was a span of 7 bases. Germline CDR1 reads SGHVS; CDR2 reads FNYEAQ. CDR3 sequence (DNA): TGTGCCAGCAGCTTAGCATCGCGGTACAATGAGCAGTTCTTC. Protein product: CASSLASRYNEQFF.

This sequence joins TRBV27 and TRBJ2-1, with TRBD2 matching over 12 bases. With 4 bases clipped from V and 8 bases from J, the junction kept 9 bases outside the gene matches. Per germline, CDR1 MNHEY and CDR2 SMNVEV (reference sequence). The CDR3 totals 16 residues. The CDR3 sequence is CASSSLTSGRFHEQFF. The DNA of the CDR3 is TGTGCCAGCAGTTCGCTGACTAGCGGGAGATTCCATGAGCAGTTCTTC.

This clone was counted between two and nine times. The J gene is TRBJ2-1, the V gene TRBV4-3; D is possibly TRBD1 (6 bases). Per germline, CDR1 LGHNA and CDR2 YSLEER. V was shortened by 5 bases and J by 7 bases, with 18 bases between the two germline ends. The CDR3 is 15 amino acids. This CDR3 reads CASSLDLGARNEQFF. For the CDR3, the DNA is TGCGCCAGCAGCTTGGATTTGGGGGCGCGTAATGAGCAGTTCTTC.

V and J are TRBV5-1 and TRBJ2-1; TRBD1 is a possible D gene (6 bases). Germline loops: CDR1 SGHRS, CDR2 YFSETQ. The CDR3 sequence is 16 residues long. V shed 2 bases and J shed 6 bases, with 18 bases lying between them. The CDR3 DNA reads as TGCGCCAGCAGCTTATTGGGCCCTCAAGGGGGCAATGAGCAGTTCTTC. Protein product: CASSLLGPQGGNEQFF.

This chain uses TRBV4-3 with TRBJ2-2; TRBD2 aligns across 12 bases. This CDR3 has 16 amino acids. In germline, CDR1 is LGHNA, CDR2 YSLEER. The junction had 3 bases not matched to a gene; V was cut back by 1 base and J by 6 bases. The CDR3: CASSQVPSGRAGELFF. CDR3 nucleotide sequence: TGCGCCAGCAGCCAAGTTCCTAGCGGGAGGGCCGGGGAGCTGTTTTTT.

This clone has just a few counts. The rearrangement uses TRBV4-3 and TRBJ2-3; D is ambiguous. This CDR3 contains 15 residues. Deletions cut 3 bases from V and 6 bases from J, with 16 bases between. Germline V gene sequence: CDR1 LGHNA, CDR2 YSLEER. This CDR3 reads CASSHNQQRSDTQYF. CDR3 sequence (DNA): TGCGCCAGCAGCCACAACCAGCAGCGTTCGGATACGCAGTATTTT.

The chain combines TRBV7-9 with TRBJ2-7, with 8 bases that match TRBD1. Trimming at V came to 5 bases and at J to 2 bases, leaving 8 bases not matched to a gene. The CDR3 spans 15 residues. CDR1 is SEHNR and CDR2 is FQNEAQ in the germline V gene (reference sequence). CDR3 loop: CASSRGQGATYEQYF. Here the CDR3 DNA reads TGTGCCAGCAGCAGAGGCCAGGGGGCCACCTACGAGCAGTACTTC. The full variable domain, rest sourced from reference TRBV7-9 and TRBJ2-7, is DTGVSQNPRHKITKRGQNVTFRCDPISEHNRLYWYRQTLGQGPEFLTYFQNEAQLEKSRLLSDRFSAERPKGSFSTLEIQRTEQGDSAMYLCASSRGQGATYEQYFGPGTRLTVT.

The chain links TRBV28 to TRBJ1-2; perhaps TRBD1 as D (5 bases). Germline V gene sequence: CDR1 MDHEN, CDR2 SYDVKM. V shed 10 bases and J shed 0 bases, with 12 bases lying between them. The CDR3 extends over 13 amino acids. The CDR3, as DNA: TGTGCCATCCTATCGACAGCTAACTATGGCTACACCTTC. Protein product: CAILSTANYGYTF.

This clone was counted a few times. The V and J genes are TRBV7-9 and TRBJ2-7; D uncertain. CDR1 is SEHNR, CDR2 FQNEAQ, per germline (reference sequence). V was shortened by 2 bases and J by 0 bases, with 8 bases between the two germline ends. The CDR3 spans 14 residues. The CDR3, as DNA: TGTGCCAGCAGCTTATCACAGCTCTCCTACGAGCAGTACTTC. Amino acids: CASSLSQLSYEQYF.

The chain is built from TRBV2 and TRBJ2-1; 11 positions agree with TRBD2. This CDR3 region has 15 residues. Germline lookup yields CDR1 SNHLY and CDR2 FYNNEI. Losses at the gene ends were 7 bases for V and 9 bases for J; bases not matched to a gene: 11. This CDR3 reads CASKFETSGIGEQFF. DNA of the CDR3: TGTGCCAGCAAATTTGAGACTAGCGGGATCGGTGAGCAGTTCTTC.

This clone was recorded only once. This chain joins TRBV28 and TRBJ2-7; D possibly corresponds to TRBD1 (6 bases). CDR1 MDHEN and CDR2 SYDVKM come from the germline V gene. Trimming shortened V by 3 bases and J by 0 bases, and 12 bases separated the two germline ends. This CDR3 region has 15 residues. The CDR3 here is CASSLYRASSYEQYF. CDR3 nucleotide sequence: TGTGCCAGCAGTTTGTACAGGGCAAGCTCCTACGAGCAGTACTTC.

In this sample, this clone turned up once. The rearrangement uses TRBV7-8 and TRBJ1-5; D is possibly TRBD1 (6 bases). The V and J ends lost 5 bases and 1 base respectively, with 12 bases between them. Per the germline V gene, CDR1 is SGHVS and CDR2 is FQNEAQ. The CDR3 is 15 residues long. CDR3 bases: TGTGCCAGCAGCCGGGGACAAGGGAGCAATCAGCCCCAGCATTTT. Translated: CASSRGQGSNQPQHF.

The sample holds a few counts of this clone. The rearrangement joins TRBV11-1 to TRBJ2-3, with 10 bases fitting TRBD2. After removal of 1 base from V and 5 bases from J, the junction contained 9 bases not matched to a gene. From germline, CDR1 is SGHAT and CDR2 FQDESV (reference sequence). The CDR3 has 17 amino acids. CDR3 sequence (DNA): TGTGCCAGCAGCTTAGTCTGGGCTAGCGGGAGAGGAGATACGCAGTATTTT. Its protein is CASSLVWASGRGDTQYF.

The chain uses TRBV11-1 and TRBJ2-3; D is possibly TRBD1 (5 bases). The germline CDR1 and CDR2 sequences are SGHAT and FQDESV (reference sequence). The V and J ends lost 7 bases and 4 bases respectively, with 12 bases between them. CDR3 length: 13 amino acids. The CDR3 sequence is CASTEQGADTQYF. The CDR3 nucleotides read TGTGCCAGCACCGAGCAGGGCGCAGATACGCAGTATTTT.